This T cell receptor (beta chain) was identified during a study of T cells in localized non-small cell lung cancer. General study results and limits: The study detected a median 57 of the top 100 tumor clones in adjacent lung.

V lost 3 bases and J 4 bases, leaving 14 bases between the germline ends. The CDR3 length is 15 residues. CDR1 is SGDLS and CDR2 is YYNGEE in the germline V gene. This clone turned up a few times. Its antigen is currently unknown. Clones were sequenced by immunoSEQ multiplex PCR, and TCRdb holds only the in-frame ones, with some missing. This table has 2,000 to 2,500 clones, 20% appearing once. The sequence was collected from a male donor at least 60 years old with stage I lung adenocarcinoma. The chain recombines TRBV9 with TRBJ1-3; D possibly corresponds to TRBD1 (5 bases). The material sequenced was lung tumor tissue, taken before any cancer treatment. The CDR3 here is CASSGSSGTGNTIYF. Written as DNA, the CDR3 is TGTGCCAGCAGCGGTAGCTCGGGGACCGGAAACACCATATATTTT.